This TCR beta chain is drawn from a study of cytomegalovirus exposure and HLA in healthy donors. Overall study results and limits: In a later analysis, more than 15,000 TCR beta sequences were associated with HLA alleles at 0.05 false discovery rate. There were some V segments, including TRBV6-2 and TRBV6-3, excluded as indistinguishable. A later analysis linked a missense variant in DCLRE1C to the trimming of TCR beta V and J genes.

Comment on this clone: The antigen is unknown.

A multiplex PCR was run with 60 Vbeta primers and 13 Jbeta primers. Some clones are missing from TCRdb's copy, which holds only in-frame ones; the method was immunoSEQ multiplex PCR. The sample has roughly 140,000 clones, about 80% seen once. There are 14 residues in the CDR3. From germline, CDR1 is KGHSH and CDR2 LQKENI. With 6 bases removed from V and 0 bases from J, the gap between germline ends came to 11 bases. The sequence was obtained from a female donor in good health and CMV-seronegative. The specimen was PBMCs. The chain recombines TRBV18 with TRBJ1-2; D gene unclear. CDR3 sequence: CASSPGRANYGYTF. The CDR3 coding sequence is TGTGCCAGCTCTCCCGGGAGAGCTAACTATGGCTACACCTTC.